A selection of T cell receptor beta chains follows, all from one sample in a study of T cells in Graves' hyperthyroidism and ophthalmopathy. Each CDR3 protein is one row after TCRdb ran MiXCR on the multiplex PCR reads. Among hundreds of thousands of distinct CDR3 sequences, roughly 17% were seen once, and the ten largest hold 3% to 4%. Sequenced input: blood. These receptors were obtained from a woman in her twenties or thirties with Graves' hyperthyroidism. Each CDR3 is given with its conserved first and last residue. A D gene is named only where the DNA matches it firmly. Clone sizes are given selectively: once, few, many, or a class where the clone is expanded.

V: TRBV27; D: .; length: 16; J: TRBJ2-3; size: many; CDR3: CASSWGTSNGGDTQYF; DNA: TGTGCCAGCAGTTGGGGGACGTCCAATGGGGGGGATACGCAGTATTTT
V: TRBV19; D: TRBD1; length: 14; J: TRBJ1-1; size: few; CDR3: CASSQWDSSTEAFF; DNA: TGTGCCAGTAGTCAATGGGACAGCAGCACTGAAGCTTTCTTT
V: TRBV6-2/TRBV6-3; D: TRBD2; length: 14; J: TRBJ2-1; size: many; CDR3: CASIGTSGHNEQFF; DNA: TGTGCCAGCATCGGGACTAGCGGCCACAATGAGCAGTTCTTC
V: TRBV20-1; D: TRBD1; length: 12; J: TRBJ2-5; size: .; CDR3: CSANRQGKTQYF; DNA: TGCAGTGCAAATCGACAGGGGAAGACCCAGTACTTC
V: TRBV15; D: TRBD2; length: 17; J: TRBJ2-1; size: few; CDR3: CATSSPTGTSGREEQFF; DNA: TGTGCCACCAGCAGCCCCACCGGGACTAGCGGGAGAGAAGAGCAGTTCTTC
V: TRBV12-3/TRBV12-4; D: .; length: 12; J: TRBJ2-7; size: many; CDR3: CASSSDSYEQYF; DNA: TGTGCCAGCAGCTCCGACAGCTACGAGCAGTACTTC
V: TRBV7-2; D: TRBD2; length: 14; J: TRBJ2-7; size: many; CDR3: CASSLLSGKYEQYF; DNA: TGTGCCAGCAGCTTGCTTAGCGGGAAGTACGAGCAGTACTTC
V: TRBV19; D: .; length: 17; J: TRBJ1-5; size: few; CDR3: CASSPKFRVDSNQPQHF; DNA: TGTGCCAGTAGTCCCAAATTCAGGGTCGATAGCAATCAGCCCCAGCATTTT
V: TRBV5-1; D: .; length: 14; J: TRBJ2-7; size: .; CDR3: CASSLERASDEQYF; DNA: TGCGCCAGCAGCTTGGAGCGAGCCTCAGACGAGCAGTACTTC
V: TRBV6-5; D: .; length: 17; J: TRBJ2-2; size: .; CDR3: CASSFLSSDSNTGELFF; DNA: TGTGCCAGCAGTTTCCTTTCTAGCGATTCGAACACCGGGGAGCTGTTTTTT
V: TRBV6-1; D: .; length: 13; J: TRBJ2-3; size: few; CDR3: CASSEGTADTQYF; DNA: TGTGCCAGCAGTGAGGGGACCGCAGATACGCAGTATTTT
V: TRBV7-2; D: .; length: 15; J: TRBJ2-5; size: many; CDR3: CASSLGRAEQETQYF; DNA: TGTGCCAGCAGCTTAGGTCGGGCGGAGCAAGAGACCCAGTACTTC
V: TRBV3-1; D: TRBD2; length: 15; J: TRBJ2-1; size: many; CDR3: CASSQGLAGNNEQFF; DNA: TGTGCCAGCAGCCAAGGGCTAGCGGGAAACAATGAGCAGTTCTTC
V: TRBV20-1; D: TRBD2; length: 15; J: TRBJ2-5; size: few; CDR3: CSARSREGVQETQYF; DNA: TGCAGTGCTAGAAGTAGGGAGGGAGTCCAAGAGACCCAGTACTTC
V: TRBV28; D: TRBD1; length: 14; J: TRBJ1-4; size: few; CDR3: CASSLGTGREKLFF; DNA: TGTGCCAGCAGTCTGGGGACAGGACGTGAAAAACTGTTTTTT
V: TRBV3-1; D: TRBD2; length: 17; J: TRBJ2-1; size: many; CDR3: CASSLDRTSGIRDEQFF; DNA: TGTGCCAGCAGCCTGGATCGAACTAGCGGGATTAGGGATGAGCAGTTCTTC
V: TRBV7-2; D: .; length: 15; J: TRBJ1-5; size: few; CDR3: CASRNAGGMIQPQHF; DNA: TGTGCCAGCAGGAATGCGGGTGGCATGATTCAGCCCCAGCATTTT
V: TRBV4-1; D: .; length: 18; J: TRBJ2-1; size: few; CDR3: CASSRGLGGISSYNEQFF; DNA: TGCGCCAGCAGCCGGGGACTGGGTGGGATTAGCTCCTACAATGAGCAGTTCTTC
V: TRBV19; D: .; length: 14; J: TRBJ1-5; size: many; CDR3: CASSPSGLNQPQHF; DNA: TGTGCCAGTAGCCCCTCCGGCCTCAATCAGCCCCAGCATTTT
V: TRBV5-8; D: .; length: 15; J: TRBJ2-1; size: many; CDR3: CASMLGISGYNEQFF; DNA: TGTGCCAGCATGCTCGGGATTAGCGGCTACAATGAGCAGTTCTTC
V: TRBV5-1; D: TRBD1; length: 15; J: TRBJ2-1; size: many; CDR3: CASLGGESSYNEQFF; DNA: TGCGCCAGCCTAGGGGGCGAAAGCTCCTACAATGAGCAGTTCTTC
V: TRBV20-1; D: .; length: 14; J: TRBJ2-2; size: few; CDR3: CSAREVRYTGELFF; DNA: TGCAGTGCTAGAGAAGTCCGATACACCGGGGAGCTGTTTTTT
V: TRBV28; D: .; length: 11; J: TRBJ1-1; size: few; CDR3: CASRFTGEAFF; DNA: TGTGCCAGCAGGTTTACGGGTGAAGCTTTCTTT
V: TRBV5-4; D: .; length: 15; J: TRBJ2-7; size: .; CDR3: CASSIGQFSSYEQYF; DNA: TGTGCCAGCAGCATTGGACAGTTCAGCTCCTACGAGCAGTACTTC
V: TRBV5-1; D: .; length: 14; J: TRBJ1-2; size: .; CDR3: CASSLDGERYGYTF; DNA: TGCGCCAGCAGCCTAGACGGCGAACGCTATGGCTACACCTTC
V: TRBV19; D: .; length: 14; J: TRBJ2-1; size: .; CDR3: CATALAREPYEQFF; DNA: TGTGCCACCGCCCTGGCGAGGGAGCCATATGAGCAGTTCTTC
V: TRBV12-3/TRBV12-4; D: .; length: 12; J: TRBJ1-3; size: many; CDR3: CASSTGGNTIYF; DNA: TGTGCCAGCAGTACGGGTGGAAACACCATATATTTT
V: TRBV19; D: .; length: 13; J: TRBJ2-4; size: .; CDR3: CASSYGRGNIQYF; DNA: TGTGCCAGTAGTTATGGGCGGGGAAACATTCAGTACTTC
V: TRBV6-2/TRBV6-3; D: .; length: 13; J: TRBJ2-2; size: few; CDR3: CASTDSSTGELFF; DNA: TGTGCCAGCACCGACAGTTCCACCGGGGAGCTGTTTTTT